Listed here are 29 T cell receptor beta chains from one sample, sequenced in a study of blood T cells in healthy people across ages. Sample-barcoded 5' priming and a J-beta primer mix drove a second PCR of 7 to 11 cycles. TCRdb called the 5' RACE reads again in MiXCR, with one record for every CDR3 protein. The sample includes roughly 720,000 distinct CDR3 sequences, about 53% of them seen just once. Material for sequencing was blood. The receptors originated from a man at least 80 years old in good health.

The rearrangement joins TRBV2 to TRBJ2-7; D gene ambiguous. Looked up from germline, CDR1 is SNHLY and CDR2 is FYNNEI. The V and J ends lost 3 bases and 2 bases respectively, with 11 bases between them. This CDR3 comprises 14 residues. The CDR3 region is CASSDRPRTYEQYF. The CDR3 region has the DNA TGTGCCAGCAGTGATCGGCCACGAACCTACGAGCAGTACTTC.

The V call is TRBV7-8, the J call TRBJ2-2; 9 nucleotides align to TRBD1. The V segment lost 5 bases and the J segment 1 base; nucleotides outside the gene matches: 8. The CDR3 contains 17 residues. Germline V gives CDR1 SGHVS, CDR2 FQNEAQ. CDR3 sequence (DNA): TGTGCCAGCAGCCGGGACAGGGTTCCGGGGAACACCGGGGAGCTGTTTTTT. This translates into CASSRDRVPGNTGELFF.

The V gene is TRBV12-3 or TRBV12-4, the J gene TRBJ1-2; D call uncertain. V dropped 8 bases and J dropped 4 bases, with 17 bases sitting between them. This CDR3 spans 14 amino acids. The CDR3, as DNA: TGTGCCAGCGCCCCGGGCCGTTCTAGCTATGGCTACACCTTC. Protein sequence: CASAPGRSSYGYTF.

The V and J genes are TRBV3-1 and TRBJ2-3; the match to TRBD2 covers 12 bases. The J segment lost 4 bases and the V segment lost 3 bases, leaving 2 bases of the junction unmatched. The CDR3 has 15 amino acids. Germline CDR1 reads LGHDT; CDR2 reads YNNKEL (reference sequence). For the CDR3, the DNA is TGTGCCAGCAGCCAGACTAGCGGGAGAGCAGATACGCAGTATTTT. Its protein is CASSQTSGRADTQYF.

The rearrangement links TRBV11-2 to TRBJ2-7; maybe TRBD1 (5 bases). The V end was cut by 5 bases, the J end by 5 bases, with 16 bases between. The germline V gene has CDR1 SGHAT and CDR2 FQNNGV. There are 14 residues in the CDR3. The CDR3 DNA sequence: TGTGCCAGCAGCCCGGACAAGGTGCCCAACGAGCAGTACTTC. Protein sequence: CASSPDKVPNEQYF.

In this sample, this clonotype turned up a few times. The rearrangement uses TRBV7-2 and TRBJ2-3; TRBD2 might be the D (6 bases). Per germline, CDR1 SGHTA and CDR2 FQGNSA. Trimming removed 5 bases from V and 14 bases from J, with 26 bases in between. There are 15 residues in the CDR3. The CDR3 sequence: CASSLPRLVGRYAYF. Here the CDR3 DNA reads TGTGCCAGCAGCCTCCCCCGACTAGTCGGCAGATACGCGTATTTT.

This clonotype has only a few counts. The chain links TRBV25-1 to TRBJ1-6; a possible D gene is TRBD1 (6 bases). Trimming removed 4 bases at V and 0 bases at J, with 7 bases between. Per the germline V gene, CDR1 is MGHDK and CDR2 is SYGVNS. This CDR3 is built from 15 residues. CDR3 DNA: TGTGCCAGCAGTGGGGGGGCCTCCTATAATTCACCCCTCCACTTT. Translated, it gives CASSGGASYNSPLHF.

The chain couples TRBV20-1 to TRBJ1-2; the D gene is possibly TRBD1 (5 bases). The ends were cut back, 2 bases at V and 7 bases at J, with 11 bases in the middle. Germline V lookup: CDR1 DFQATT, CDR2 SNEGSKA (reference sequence). This CDR3 contains 12 residues. The CDR3 is CSARQGVGGYTF. Written as DNA, the CDR3 is TGCAGTGCTAGACAGGGAGTTGGTGGCTACACCTTC.

This clonotype was observed a single time. The chain carries TRBV20-1 and TRBJ1-1, with D tentatively TRBD1 (5 bases). The length of the CDR3 is 14 residues. Deletions cut 7 bases from V and 0 bases from J, with 15 bases between. Germline lookup yields CDR1 DFQATT and CDR2 SNEGSKA (reference sequence). The CDR3 loop is CSVDSRIMNTEAFF. CDR3 in DNA: TGCAGTGTCGACAGTAGGATTATGAACACTGAAGCTTTCTTT.

The V gene is TRBV6-5, the J gene TRBJ2-3; TRBD2 agrees at 8 bases. Germline lookup yields CDR1 MNHEY and CDR2 SVGAGI. Losses at the gene ends were 6 bases for V and 3 bases for J; bases not matched to a gene: 11. There are 16 residues in the CDR3. CDR3 amino acids: CASRPPGSGVTDTQYF. CDR3 nucleotides: TGTGCCAGCAGACCCCCAGGTAGCGGGGTTACAGATACGCAGTATTTT.

This clonotype came up a few times. The chain recombines TRBV20-1 with TRBJ2-3; TRBD1 matches 8 bases. This CDR3 has 13 residues. V was pared by 5 bases and J by 4 bases, with 5 bases of the junction left unmatched. The V gene's germline CDR1 is DFQATT and CDR2 SNEGSKA (reference sequence). CDR3 sequence: CSAPGRGPDTQYF. CDR3 nucleotides: TGCAGTGCTCCCGGCAGGGGGCCAGATACGCAGTATTTT.

J is TRBJ1-2 and V is TRBV6-1; 7 bases match TRBD1. The ends lost 6 bases at V and 4 bases at J; junction bases unmatched: 8. Germline assignment: CDR1 MNHNS and CDR2 SASEGT. This CDR3 spans 14 amino acids. In DNA, the CDR3 is TGTGCCAGCAGAAAGGGGGCGGATGGCTATGGCTACACCTTC. Protein sequence: CASRKGADGYGYTF.

This chain links TRBV9 with TRBJ1-2; TRBD1 matches 8 bases. The CDR3 contains 15 residues. Trimming took 4 bases from V and 2 from J; bases not matched to a gene: 7. CDR1 and CDR2 from the germline V gene are SGDLS and YYNGEE. The chain's CDR3 is CASSPQGDRNYGYTF. CDR3 bases: TGTGCCAGCAGCCCCCAGGGGGACAGGAACTATGGCTACACCTTC.

Worth noting for this clonotype: Compared with germline, one end of the junction differs, possibly owing to a read error. The chain has TRBV12-3 or TRBV12-4 and TRBJ1-5; no definite D call. The CDR3 length is 14 residues. The CDR3 bases are TGTGTCAGCAGTTTAACTCCGATGAATCAGCCCCAGCATTTT. Amino acid sequence: CVSSLTPMNQPQHF.

The CDR3 reads CASSPSPNSNQPQHF. The CDR3 DNA follows: TGTGCCAGCAGCCCCTCACCCAACAGTAATCAGCCCCAGCATTTT. This chain uses TRBV9 with TRBJ1-5; D call uncertain. Trimming pared 4 bases from V and 4 bases from J, leaving 15 bases between. Germline V gene lookup returns CDR1 SGDLS and CDR2 YYNGEE. The CDR3 runs 15 residues.

This sequence joins TRBV19 and TRBJ1-2, with a weak D call TRBD1 (6 bases). Germline CDR1 and CDR2: LNHDA and SQIVND (reference sequence). Between the trimmed V and J ends, which lost 7 bases and 4 bases, there was a span of 22 bases. This CDR3 region has 16 residues. CDR3 region: CASTKNQNRVVYGYTF. The CDR3 DNA is TGTGCCAGTACCAAGAACCAGAACAGGGTGGTCTATGGCTACACCTTC. Filled out from reference TRBV19 and TRBJ1-2, the complete variable domain reads DGGITQSPKYLFRKEGQNVTLSCEQNLNHDAMYWYRQDPGQGLRLIYYSQIVNDFQKGDIAEGYSVSREKKESFPLTVTSAQKNPTAFYLCASTKNQNRVVYGYTFGSGTRLTVV.

The rearrangement joins TRBV14 to TRBJ2-7, with 10 bases lining up with TRBD2. V shed 0 bases and J 5 bases; nucleotides not matched to a gene: 7. Germline V gives CDR1 SGHDN, CDR2 FVKESK. This CDR3 spans 16 amino acids. CDR3 coding DNA: TGTGCCAGCAGCCAAGATCATCTAGCGGGAGTCCACGAGCAGTACTTC. It specifies CASSQDHLAGVHEQYF.

V is TRBV6-8 and J is TRBJ2-7; TRBD2 matches at 7 bases. CDR3 length: 13 residues. The trim removed 9 bases at V and 5 bases at J, leaving 10 bases unmatched. CDR1 is MNHGY and CDR2 is SAAAGT in the germline V gene. CDR3 DNA sequence: TGTGCCAGAACGTCGGGGGGTCCCCACGAGCAGTACTTC. Its translation is CARTSGGPHEQYF.

V and J are TRBV12-3 or TRBV12-4 and TRBJ2-7, with TRBD2 identical over 8 bases. CDR3 length: 14 amino acids. J was trimmed by 2 bases and V by 4 bases; bases with no gene match: 4. DNA for the CDR3: TGTGCCAGCAGTTCGACTAGCGCAGCCTACGAGCAGTACTTC. Its protein is CASSSTSAAYEQYF.

This rearrangement joins TRBV12-3 or TRBV12-4 to TRBJ2-3; tentative D call: TRBD2 (7 bases). CDR3 length: 15 residues. Trimming removed 7 bases at V and 4 bases at J, with 18 bases between. Written as DNA, the CDR3 is TGTGCCAGCACGCTCGGGGGGCTGAGGGCAGATACGCAGTATTTT. Its protein is CASTLGGLRADTQYF.

On this clonotype itself: Sequence at one end of the junction differs from germline and may be a read error. This chain joins TRBV5-6 and TRBJ2-6, with 8 bases identical to TRBD1. The CDR3 loop spans 17 amino acids. Looked up from germline, CDR1 is SGHDT and CDR2 is YYEEEE. CDR3 in amino acids: CASSLGDRPSGANVLTF. CDR3 DNA: TGCGCCAGCAGCTTGGGGGACAGGCCCTCTGGGGCCAACGTCCTGACTTTC.

This chain uses TRBV20-1 with TRBJ2-1, with 8 bases lining up with TRBD2. The CDR3 extends over 19 amino acids. CDR1 and CDR2 (germline): DFQATT, SNEGSKA (reference sequence). V was clipped by 6 bases and J by 0 bases; unmatched bases: 19. Written as DNA, the CDR3 is TGCAGTGCCCTCCCGGTTCGGGGGCTAGCGGGCATCTCCTACAATGAGCAGTTCTTC. Protein sequence: CSALPVRGLAGISYNEQFF.

The chain couples TRBV28 to TRBJ2-4; TRBD1 is a possible D gene (5 bases). CDR3 size: 17 residues. The germline V gene encodes CDR1 MDHEN and CDR2 SYDVKM. V was shortened by 2 bases and J by 0 bases, with 14 bases between the two germline ends. The CDR3: CASSLVAGPSAKNIQYF. The CDR3 DNA sequence: TGTGCCAGCAGTTTAGTGGCAGGGCCTTCAGCCAAAAACATTCAGTACTTC.

In its sample, this clonotype was seen a few times. This chain uses TRBV7-9 with TRBJ2-4; 8 bases align to TRBD1. This CDR3 comprises 15 residues. From germline, CDR1 is SEHNR and CDR2 FQNEAQ (reference sequence). The V segment lost 5 bases and the J segment 3 bases; nucleotides outside the gene matches: 6. The CDR3 loop reads CASSPTGVSKNIQYF. In DNA, the CDR3 is TGTGCCAGCAGCCCGACAGGGGTCAGCAAAAACATTCAGTACTTC.

V and J are TRBV10-3 and TRBJ2-5, with 12 bases matching TRBD2. The CDR3 is 16 amino acids. Germline V lookup: CDR1 ENHRY, CDR2 SYGVKD. J gave up 4 bases and V 4 bases, and 7 bases lay outside the gene matches. The DNA of the CDR3 is TGTGCCATCAGTGTTCTAGCGGGAGGGACTGGAGAGACCCAGTACTTC. Its protein is CAISVLAGGTGETQYF.

The chain is built from TRBV3-1 and TRBJ2-7; perhaps TRBD2 as D (5 bases). Near its end, the DNA agrees better with TRBJ2-5, so the J call may be wrong. This CDR3 has 15 residues. The germline V gene encodes CDR1 LGHDT and CDR2 YNNKEL (reference sequence). The DNA of the CDR3 is TGTGCCAGCAGCCAAGATACGGGAAAAACGGAGACCCAGTACTTC. This codes for CASSQDTGKTETQYF.

This clonotype has only one observation. The V and J genes are TRBV5-1 and TRBJ2-3; no clear D. Trimming shortened V by 2 bases and J by 6 bases, and 10 bases separated the two germline ends. Germline CDR1 reads SGHRS; CDR2 reads YFSETQ. The CDR3 sequence is 13 residues long. This CDR3 reads CASSFPTGDTQYF. The CDR3 nucleotides are TGCGCCAGCAGCTTCCCGACCGGGGATACGCAGTATTTT.

The CDR3 region has the DNA TGCGCCAGCAGCTTGGAGCAAACCCGAGGGGAGCTGTTTTTT. Amino acid sequence: CASSLEQTRGELFF. The V call is TRBV5-1, the J call TRBJ2-2; no clear D gene. Germline loops: CDR1 SGHRS, CDR2 YFSETQ. The CDR3 is 14 residues long. V was shortened by 0 bases and J by 8 bases, with 11 bases between the two germline ends.

The gene calls are TRBV11-2 and TRBJ2-3, with D uncertain. The V end lost 0 bases, the J end lost 14 bases, and 27 bases lay between the germline ends. The germline V gene has CDR1 SGHAT and CDR2 FQNNGV. This CDR3 is built from 17 residues. CDR3 loop: CASSLDLSNPRIGDAYF. In nucleotides, the CDR3 is TGTGCCAGCAGCTTAGATCTCTCGAATCCTAGAATCGGAGACGCGTATTTT.